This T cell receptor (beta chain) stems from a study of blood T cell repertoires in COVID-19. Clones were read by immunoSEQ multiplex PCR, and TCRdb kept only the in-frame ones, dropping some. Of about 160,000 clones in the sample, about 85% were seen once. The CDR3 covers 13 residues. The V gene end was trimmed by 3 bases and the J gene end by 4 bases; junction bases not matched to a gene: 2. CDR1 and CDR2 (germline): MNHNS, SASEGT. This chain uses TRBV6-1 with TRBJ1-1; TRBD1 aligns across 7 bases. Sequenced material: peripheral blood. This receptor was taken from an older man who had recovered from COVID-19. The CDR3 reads CASSDGQVTEAFF. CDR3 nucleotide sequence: TGTGCCAGCAGTGACGGACAGGTCACTGAAGCTTTCTTT.